Following are 20 T cell receptor beta chains from one sample sequenced in a study of graft-versus-host responses after intestinal transplantation. Using immunoSEQ multiplex PCR, the repertoire was profiled, and TCRdb retains in-frame clones only, with some absent. This table holds about 71,000 clones, about nine tenths found once. What these receptors recognize is not known. The sample consisted of unstimulated CD8+ T cells sorted from spleen or lymph node cells, taken before intestinal transplant. Source of these receptors: a human donor who received an intestinal transplant.

This clone was seen just once. The genes are TRBV19 and TRBJ1-2; 7 positions match TRBD1. In germline, CDR1 is LNHDA, CDR2 SQIVND (reference sequence). The trim removed 3 bases at V and 8 bases at J, leaving 6 bases unmatched. The CDR3 is 13 amino acids. This chain's CDR3 is CASSMGQGEGYTF. The DNA of the CDR3 is TGTGCCAGTAGTATGGGGCAGGGGGAAGGCTACACCTTC.

This clone was found a few times. This chain uses TRBV5-4 with TRBJ2-7, with a possible D match to TRBD2 (5 bases). Trimming removed 0 bases at V and 5 bases at J, with 9 bases between. Per germline, CDR1 SGHNT and CDR2 YYREEE (reference sequence). The CDR3 has 13 residues. The CDR3 spells CASSLGSGNEQYF. DNA for the CDR3: TGTGCCAGCAGCTTGGGTTCGGGGAACGAGCAGTACTTC.

The chain uses TRBV14 and TRBJ2-7, with 10 bases that match TRBD2. J was trimmed by 2 bases and V by 8 bases; bases with no gene match: 9. The CDR3 runs to 15 residues. Germline V lookup: CDR1 SGHDN, CDR2 FVKESK. In DNA, the CDR3 is TGTGCCAGCTCAAGTCTAGCGGGGGAGGCCTACGAGCAGTACTTC. Translated, it gives CASSSLAGEAYEQYF.

The chain is built from TRBV9 and TRBJ1-2, with TRBD1 matching 12 bases. V was pared by 0 bases and J by 7 bases, with 4 bases of the junction left unmatched. The CDR3 is made up of 15 amino acids. Germline lookup yields CDR1 SGDLS and CDR2 YYNGEE. Here the CDR3 reads CASSVAGQGAPGYTF. DNA of the CDR3: TGTGCCAGCAGCGTAGCGGGACAGGGGGCTCCTGGCTACACCTTC.

The chain recombines TRBV14 with TRBJ1-5; D perhaps matches TRBD1 (6 bases). The CDR3 is 12 residues long. V was cut by 5 bases and J by 5 bases, with 7 bases left in between. CDR1 is SGHDN and CDR2 is FVKESK in the germline V gene. CDR3 nucleotide sequence: TGTGCCAGCAGCGCAGGGGATCAGCCCCAGCATTTT. Amino acid sequence: CASSAGDQPQHF.

The chain has TRBV5-1 and TRBJ2-2; no definite D call. The CDR3 loop spans 15 amino acids. The V and J ends lost 4 bases and 2 bases respectively, with 12 bases between them. CDR1 and CDR2 from the germline V gene are SGHRS and YFSETQ. CDR3 region: CASSTDTPNTGELFF. The CDR3 region has the DNA TGCGCCAGCAGCACCGACACCCCCAACACCGGGGAGCTGTTTTTT.

The chain uses TRBV6-1 and TRBJ2-1; maybe TRBD2 (5 bases). Trimming removed 8 bases at V and 0 bases at J, with 14 bases between. This CDR3 region has 15 residues. Germline CDR1 reads MNHNS; CDR2 reads SASEGT. The CDR3: CASREQIISYNEQFF. The CDR3 DNA sequence: TGTGCCAGCCGGGAACAGATTATCTCCTACAATGAGCAGTTCTTC.

This chain joins TRBV5-1 and TRBJ2-4; a weak D match, TRBD1 (5 bases). The CDR3 consists of 19 residues. Germline CDR1 is SGHRS and CDR2 is YFSETQ. V lost 1 base and J 2 bases, leaving 22 bases between the germline ends. The CDR3 DNA reads as TGCGCCAGCAGCTTGTCATTTTATCGGGCAGGGCAGTCCAAAAACATTCAGTACTTC. This gives the protein CASSLSFYRAGQSKNIQYF.

This rearrangement joins TRBV27 to TRBJ2-3; 9 positions match TRBD2. The CDR3 is 15 amino acids. Trimming at V came to 3 bases and at J to 3 bases, leaving 4 bases not matched to a gene. The germline CDR1 and CDR2 sequences are MNHEY and SMNVEV (reference sequence). CDR3 region: CASSFSGGGTDTQYF. DNA of the CDR3: TGTGCCAGCAGTTTTAGCGGGGGTGGTACAGATACGCAGTATTTT.

This clone appeared a single time. This chain uses TRBV5-4 with TRBJ1-1, with D maybe TRBD1 (6 bases). Germline V gene sequence: CDR1 SGHNT, CDR2 YYREEE (reference sequence). The CDR3 length is 10 residues. V was pared by 10 bases and J by 7 bases, with 11 bases between. The CDR3 sequence: CAAGAGEAFF. As DNA, the CDR3 is TGTGCCGCGGGGGCGGGTGAAGCTTTCTTT.

The V and J genes are TRBV7-9 and TRBJ1-1; no clear D gene. Germline V lookup: CDR1 SEHNR, CDR2 FQNEAQ (reference sequence). The CDR3 extends over 15 amino acids. With 7 bases removed from V and 4 bases from J, the gap between germline ends came to 19 bases. In DNA, the CDR3 is TGTGCCAGCACCCAGGCGGCGGGGATTGGCACTGAAGCTTTCTTT. It encodes CASTQAAGIGTEAFF.

V usage is TRBV12-5 and J usage is TRBJ2-5; the match to TRBD2 covers 9 bases. V lost 3 bases, J lost 1 base, and 9 bases stayed unmatched. Germline V gives CDR1 LGHNT, CDR2 FRNRAP. The CDR3 consists of 17 residues. CDR3 DNA sequence: TGTGCTAGTGGTTTACCGGGCGCGGGGGGGGTCCAAGAGACCCAGTACTTC. Its protein product is CASGLPGAGGVQETQYF.

The chain carries TRBV9 and TRBJ2-7; TRBD2 aligns across 11 bases. Losses at the gene ends were 0 bases for V and 1 base for J; bases not matched to a gene: 3. Germline CDR1 reads SGDLS; CDR2 reads YYNGEE. The CDR3 length is 16 residues. Here the CDR3 reads CASSVGPSGGSYEQYF. CDR3 nucleotides: TGTGCCAGCAGCGTAGGCCCTAGCGGGGGGTCCTACGAGCAGTACTTC.

The rearrangement links TRBV12-1 to TRBJ1-6; TRBD1 was called by the table and not checked on the DNA. TRBV12-1 is a documented pseudogene. This CDR3 has 16 amino acids. The CDR3 loop reads CASSFASGYNNSPLHF. The CDR3 region has the DNA TGTGCCAGCAGCTTTGCGTCAGGGTATAATAATTCACCCCTCCACTTT.

CDR3: CASGGRASRNQPQHF. The CDR3 DNA reads TGTGCCAGCGGGGGCAGGGCGTCGCGCAATCAGCCCCAGCATTTT. This sequence joins TRBV6-1 and TRBJ1-5, with a tentative D call TRBD1 (6 bases). V lost 8 bases and J lost 2, with 16 bases in between. The CDR3 is made up of 15 amino acids. Germline V gene lookup returns CDR1 MNHNS and CDR2 SASEGT.

This clone appeared a few times. The chain links TRBV6-5 to TRBJ2-7; no clear D. Deletions cut 2 bases from V and 0 bases from J, with 8 bases between. The CDR3 consists of 14 residues. Germline assignment: CDR1 MNHEY and CDR2 SVGAGI. CDR3 nucleotide sequence: TGTGCCAGCAGTTACGCCGCAGGCTCCTACGAGCAGTACTTC. As protein: CASSYAAGSYEQYF.

This clone was counted a few times. This chain joins TRBV4-1 and TRBJ2-1; D might be TRBD2 (5 bases). Germline loops: CDR1 MGHRA, CDR2 YSYEKL. Trimming took off 2 bases at V and 9 bases at J, with 11 bases between the two ends. The CDR3 spans 13 residues. The DNA of the CDR3 is TGCGCCAGCAGCCAATGGGCCGAGGGTGAGCAGTTCTTC. This encodes CASSQWAEGEQFF.

The chain joins TRBV27 to TRBJ2-7, with D unresolved. The germline CDR1 and CDR2 sequences are MNHEY and SMNVEV (reference sequence). This CDR3 contains 15 residues. The V end was cut by 0 bases, the J end by 0 bases, with 9 bases between. The CDR3 region has the DNA TGTGCCAGCAGTTTATCGGGTATAGCCTCCTACGAGCAGTACTTC. This sequence encodes CASSLSGIASYEQYF.

The chain links TRBV6-1 to TRBJ2-1, with D perhaps TRBD2 (5 bases). Trimming removed 6 bases at V and 8 bases at J, with 14 bases between. Looked up from germline, CDR1 is MNHNS and CDR2 is SASEGT. This CDR3 comprises 13 residues. Here the CDR3 reads CASRLVEEDEQFF. The CDR3 nucleotides read TGTGCCAGCAGACTAGTAGAGGAGGATGAGCAGTTCTTC.

V is TRBV9 and J is TRBJ2-1; 8 bases match TRBD2. After removal of 1 base from V and 8 bases from J, the junction contained 8 bases not matched to a gene. The germline gives CDR1 SGDLS, CDR2 YYNGEE. The CDR3 spans 15 residues. The CDR3: CASSVTNGGAYEQFF. For the CDR3, the DNA is TGTGCCAGCAGCGTAACGAACGGGGGGGCTTATGAGCAGTTCTTC. Full variable domain (outside the CDR3, taken from reference TRBV9 and TRBJ2-1): DSGVTQTPKHLITATGQRVTLRCSPRSGDLSVYWYQQSLDQGLQFLIQYYNGEERAKGNILERFSAQQFPDLHSELNLSSLELGDSALYFCASSVTNGGAYEQFFGPGTRLTVL.